These T cell receptor beta chains were read from a single sample in a study of cytomegalovirus exposure and HLA in healthy donors. TCRdb's copy holds only in-frame clones and misses some; the assay was immunoSEQ multiplex PCR. The table lists 70,000 to 100,000 clones, 80% of them singletons. Sequenced input: PBMCs. All receptors derive from a man aged 18 to 30 in good health and CMV-seronegative. Both conserved end residues are part of each CDR3. Fields, in order: J gene, D gene, clone size, V gene, CDR3 DNA, CDR3 protein. The D gene is left open where the match is weak. Not every row has a clone size; where given, it reads once, few, many or a size class.

TRBJ1-2 | NA | NA | TRBV6-5 | TGTGCCAGCAGTCTAAGCGGGACTCCCTATGGCTACACCTTC | CASSLSGTPYGYTF
TRBJ2-1 | TRBD2 | NA | TRBV27 | TGTGCCAGCAGGGGACTAGCGTGGAATGAGCAGTTCTTC | CASRGLAWNEQFF
TRBJ2-2 | NA | NA | TRBV2 | TGTGCCAGCAGTGAAGTTTACGGGGAGCTGTTTTTT | CASSEVYGELFF
TRBJ1-1 | TRBD1 | few | TRBV7-9 | TGTGCCAGCAGCTGGGGACAGGGGGAAGCTTTCTTT | CASSWGQGEAFF
TRBJ1-5 | TRBD1 | NA | TRBV5-5 | TGTGCCAGCAGCTCAACACCGACAGGGGGAAATCAGCCCCAGCATTTT | CASSSTPTGGNQPQHF
TRBJ1-1 | TRBD1 | NA | TRBV7-9 | TGTGCCAGCAGCTTACAGGGGGCTGACACTGAAGCTTTCTTT | CASSLQGADTEAFF
TRBJ1-2 | TRBD1 | NA | TRBV5-5 | TGTGCCAGCAGCCTGAAGCCGGGACAGACTAACTATGGCTACACCTTC | CASSLKPGQTNYGYTF
TRBJ2-5 | TRBD1 | NA | TRBV7-6 | TGTGCCAGCAGCTTAGGGACAGGCCAAGAGACCCAGTACTTC | CASSLGTGQETQYF
TRBJ2-2 | TRBD2 | few | TRBV14 | TGTGCCAGCAGTCGGGGACTAGCCTACCGGGCGCTGTTTTTT | CASSRGLAYRALFF
TRBJ1-4 | NA | NA | TRBV6-6 | TGTGCCAGCAGTTACGCGGGGAGGGAGAATGAAAAACTGTTTTTT | CASSYAGRENEKLFF
TRBJ2-3 | TRBD2 | NA | TRBV5-4 | TGTGCCAGCAGTTGGGGGGCGGGGGGGACCATACCCACAGATACGCAGTATTTT | CASSWGAGGTIPTDTQYF
TRBJ2-7 | TRBD1 | NA | TRBV19 | TGTGCCAGTAGTATCGGGACAGGCGGCGTATCCTACGAGCAGTACTTC | CASSIGTGGVSYEQYF
TRBJ2-2 | NA | NA | TRBV7-2 | TGTGCCAGCAGCTCCGGGTTGCTCACCGGGGAGCTGTTTTTT | CASSSGLLTGELFF
TRBJ2-7 | NA | NA | TRBV19 | TGTGCCAGTAGTCGACAATTAAGCTCCTACGAGCAGTACTTC | CASSRQLSSYEQYF
TRBJ1-2 | TRBD1 | once | TRBV6-5 | TGTGCCAGCAGTTCCGGGACAGAAAAGGCCCATGGCTACACCTTC | CASSSGTEKAHGYTF